This T cell receptor (beta chain) came from a study of blood T cell repertoires in COVID-19. TCRdb's table, derived via immunoSEQ multiplex PCR, lists solely in-frame clones and lacks some. The sample consists of about 150,000 clones, about 83% of them appearing once. CDR1 and CDR2 from the germline V gene are SGHDT and YYEEEE. V shed 1 base and J shed 0 bases, with 8 bases lying between them. This CDR3 is built from 15 residues. The cohort comprised adults aged about 18 to 90 years residing in approximately 25 US areas. Donors were grouped by their self-reported clinical history. The sequence was obtained from a woman aged 45 to 65 who had been exposed to COVID-19. Sequenced: PBMCs or T cells enriched from blood (not recorded which). This chain links TRBV5-6 with TRBJ1-3, with D uncertain. The CDR3 nucleotides read TGTGCCAGCAGCTTGACGGTTAACTCTGGAAACACCATATATTTT. Translated, it gives CASSLTVNSGNTIYF.